Below, one TCR beta chain is given with its context. The antigen it binds to is not known. No much larger clonotype is one base removed from it; base qualities were not supplied. TCR beta CDR3 regions were amplified from RNA transcripts for repertoire sequencing. A first-round RT-PCR used HTBI primers with the Qiagen OneStep RT-PCR kit, followed by a second-round multiplex PCR, size selection and purification. Libraries were sequenced on an Illumina HiSeq2000 using paired-end 100 bp reads. The authors' pipeline ran thus. SOAPnuke was used for read processing, and reads with adapters, uncalled bases, a mean Phred below 15, or no exact constant-primer or identifier match were discarded. COPE v1.2.5 was used to merge high-quality paired reads. Clonotypes were defined as unique nucleotide sequences and were aligned to IMGT TRB V, D and J references using MiTCR v1.1. Analysis was restricted to V-J combinations with a frequency above 0.0001, which covered 98% to 99.2% of repertoires. A TCR clonal expansion and chaos score per V-J combination was defined as the ratio of F50 clonal expansion to chaos observed in the TCRdist matrix. Welch's t-statistics and random forest were used to reduce the features to 10 to 15 V-J combinations, which were then used as input to a naive Bayes classifier. The similarity between thyroid and blood repertoires was quantified using the Morisita-Horn index. TCRdb reworked the public reads: Q25 trimming with fastp, MiXCR clone assembly, productive beta chains retained. Each record represents a unique CDR3 protein, reported with the most common genes and DNA among its rows. The authors' filters were not applied to this entry. A total of 500,000 to 600,000 distinct CDR3 sequences appear in this sample, less than 40% of them only once. Of the sample, 3.5% to 4.5% falls within the top ten clones.

Patients with hyperthyroidism were aged 18 to 65 years, had been newly diagnosed, and had a disease duration of less than 2 months. Patients with other autoimmune diseases, uncontrolled infections, pregnancy or lactation were excluded from the study. Clinical symptoms, serum thyroxine, TRAb, thyroid ultrasound and orbital computed tomography formed the basis of the diagnosis. Total RNA was extracted using Trizol reagent, and RNA quality was checked on an Agilent 2100 Bioanalyzer. This sample was included in a study of Graves' ophthalmopathy and Graves' hyperthyroidism (dated by TCRdb to the late 2010s). Describing the broader study: Stable hyperthyroidism was defined as no progression to ophthalmopathy within 18 months of follow-up. The study used TCR beta repertoire signatures to distinguish Graves' ophthalmopathy from Graves' hyperthyroidism and to predict progression to ophthalmopathy. In total, around 130 blood samples were TCR-sequenced: 40 to 45 ophthalmopathy, some 72 hyperthyroidism and some 17 hyperthyroidism-to-ophthalmopathy patients. To explore V-J signatures that distinguish ophthalmopathy from hyperthyroidism, a discovery set of under 110 patients was enrolled, made up of 43 with ophthalmopathy and some 58 with stable hyperthyroidism. The independent validation cohort included about 19 hyperthyroidism patients plus 17 patients who later progressed from hyperthyroidism to ophthalmopathy. In roughly 6 hyperthyroidism patients, the T-cell repertoires found in thyroid tissue were compared with those found in blood. Following sampling, methimazole starting at 30 mg daily was administered to hyperthyroidism patients, and high-dose intravenous methylprednisolone was administered to ophthalmopathy patients. The full study reports these points: No statistical method was used to predetermine the sample size, and group allocation was not hidden from the investigators. In cross-validation, the 13-signature model distinguished ophthalmopathy from stable hyperthyroidism with approximately 90% sensitivity and nearly 82% specificity, and in the test set the corresponding values were approximately 79% and 70%. Among expanded thyroid clonotypes with frequency above 0.001, most also showed up in blood, which suggests that blood repertoires may reflect the thyroid immune response. In validation, the model predicted ophthalmopathy progression with 55% to 71% sensitivity and about 73% specificity; 12 predicted patients were CT-confirmed with GO in a median of approximately 6.5 months.

From cysteine to phenylalanine, the CDR3 is 13 amino acids long. The entry retains the CDR3 DNA only, 39 bases that are in frame from base 1. Relative to germline, V is 5 bases shorter and J is 12 bases shorter, with 19 bases between their ends. CDR1 and CDR2 were assigned from the germline V gene as SGHAT and FQNNGV. Sequencing used peripheral blood or thyroid tissue (not recorded which). The receptor's source is an adult man with Graves' hyperthyroidism. Recombination linked TRBV11-2 to TRBJ1-2; a weak D assignment points to TRBD1 (5 bases agree). The DNA sequence is as follows: TGTGCCAGCAGCCCTCTCCAGGGATCTGGAAACACCTTC. This encodes CASSPLQGSGNTF.